The next 30 T cell receptor beta chains were all read from a single sample in a study of T cell responses to AZD1222 COVID-19 vaccine (dated by TCRdb to about 2021). The time point label for this specimen denotes: baseline before first vaccination. Receptor amplification or capture employed the immunoSEQ multiplex PCR assay. Here the immuneACCESS table is served through TCRdb, limited to in-frame sequences with V and J called. Missing clones are a known gap in these copies; in checked studies unresolved V genes cover under half, and the rest lacks a known reason. The sample table shows some 140,000 clones, and 80% to 90% are seen once. Of the sample, 1.9% falls within the top ten clones. This material consisted of peripheral blood, taken on day 0 of AZD1222 vaccination. These receptor sequences come from an adult in good health.

V is TRBV10-1 and J is TRBJ1-3; D is undetermined. The length of the CDR3 is 15 residues. The V and J ends lost 2 bases and 3 bases respectively, with 11 bases between them. Germline loops: CDR1 WNHNN, CDR2 SYGVQD (reference sequence). CDR3 in DNA: TGCGCCAGCAGTGAGCACGGGGTAGGTGGAAACACCATATATTTT. This sequence encodes CASSEHGVGGNTIYF.

V and J are TRBV2 and TRBJ1-6; no clear D. The CDR3 has 15 amino acids. Trimming removed 5 bases at V and 1 base at J, with 9 bases between. The V gene's germline CDR1 is SNHLY and CDR2 FYNNEI. The CDR3 is CASSPWGSYNSPLHF. CDR3 bases: TGTGCCAGCAGTCCTTGGGGTTCCTATAATTCACCCCTCCACTTT.

V usage is TRBV28 and J usage is TRBJ2-7; D may be TRBD1 (6 bases). This CDR3 has 14 amino acids. V lost 1 base, J lost 2 bases, and 9 bases lay in between. Germline V gives CDR1 MDHEN, CDR2 SYDVKM. The CDR3 bases are TGTGCCAGCAGTTTATTGGGACAAACCTACGAGCAGTACTTC. Translated, it gives CASSLLGQTYEQYF.

This rearrangement joins TRBV19 to TRBJ1-1; TRBD1 matches at 9 bases. CDR1 is LNHDA, CDR2 SQIVND, per germline (reference sequence). J gave up 3 bases and V 5 bases, and 7 bases lay outside the gene matches. This CDR3 is built from 15 residues. DNA for the CDR3: TGTGCCAGTAGTTCAGGACAGGGGATGGACACTGAAGCTTTCTTT. It codes for CASSSGQGMDTEAFF.

This chain uses TRBV19 with TRBJ1-1; D is unclear. The V end lost 10 bases, the J end lost 8 bases, and 11 bases lay between the germline ends. The CDR3 totals 10 residues. Looked up from germline, CDR1 is LNHDA and CDR2 is SQIVND (reference sequence). The CDR3 bases are TGTGCCACCTCCGGAAGGGAAGCTTTCTTT. It specifies CATSGREAFF.

The gene calls are TRBV9 and TRBJ1-1; a possible D gene is TRBD1 (5 bases). Germline V lookup: CDR1 SGDLS, CDR2 YYNGEE. CDR3 size: 14 residues. V lost 3 bases to trimming and J lost 5 bases, with 14 bases between them. The CDR3 DNA is TGTGCCAGCAGCGCGGGACGGGGAGGGACTGAAGCTTTCTTT. Residues: CASSAGRGGTEAFF.

The J gene is TRBJ2-1, the V gene TRBV9; a weak D match, TRBD2 (5 bases). Germline V gene data show CDR1 as SGDLS and CDR2 as YYNGEE. The CDR3 is made up of 16 amino acids. The ends were cut back, 0 bases at V and 7 bases at J, with 17 bases in the middle. In nucleotides, the CDR3 is TGTGCCAGCAGCGTAGTTCCCAGGACTGTATCAAATGAGCAGTTCTTC. This encodes CASSVVPRTVSNEQFF.

V is TRBV4-3 and J is TRBJ2-1, with TRBD2 matching over 9 bases. CDR3 length: 17 amino acids. Germline-derived CDR1 and CDR2 are LGHNA and YSLEER. V shed 0 bases and J 4 bases; nucleotides not matched to a gene: 7. In nucleotides, the CDR3 is TGCGCCAGCAGCCAAGATAGTGGAGCGGGGGGTTACAATGAGCAGTTCTTC. This encodes CASSQDSGAGGYNEQFF.

The chain combines TRBV6-1 with TRBJ1-1; D is perhaps TRBD1 (5 bases). Trimming shortened V by 1 base and J by 5 bases, and 8 bases separated the two germline ends. This CDR3 comprises 13 residues. In germline, CDR1 is MNHNS, CDR2 SASEGT. The CDR3 loop is CASSEVWGTEAFF. The DNA of the CDR3 is TGTGCCAGCAGTGAAGTATGGGGGACTGAAGCTTTCTTT.

This chain joins TRBV15 and TRBJ1-2; D uncertain. Per the germline V gene, CDR1 is LNHNV and CDR2 is YYDKDF (reference sequence). Trimming removed 0 bases from V and 8 bases from J, with 19 bases in between. This CDR3 has 16 amino acids. The CDR3 is CATSRDQEGVSEGYTF. Here the CDR3 DNA reads TGTGCCACCAGCAGAGATCAAGAGGGCGTATCGGAAGGCTACACCTTC.

This clone has more than one count but fewer than ten. The chain joins TRBV5-1 to TRBJ1-2; unclear D gene. V was pared by 4 bases and J by 9 bases, with 13 bases between. This CDR3 has 12 amino acids. Germline assignment: CDR1 SGHRS and CDR2 YFSETQ. The CDR3 here is CASSLDRIRYTF. CDR3 DNA sequence: TGCGCCAGCAGCCTCGACCGAATCCGCTACACCTTC.

J is TRBJ1-1 and V is TRBV7-2; D is unclear. Trimming cost V 2 bases and J 2 bases, with 6 bases left between them. CDR1 is SGHTA and CDR2 is FQGNSA in the germline V gene. CDR3 length equals 13 residues. This chain's CDR3 is CASSLKDNTEAFF. The CDR3 DNA follows: TGTGCCAGCAGCTTAAAAGATAACACTGAAGCTTTCTTT.

This clone was picked up a small number of times. The chain employs TRBV4-3 and TRBJ1-2; D unresolved. This CDR3 spans 14 amino acids. Germline CDR1 is LGHNA and CDR2 is YSLEER. V was pared by 0 bases and J by 8 bases, with 13 bases between. This chain's CDR3 is CASSQDIPGGGYTF. The CDR3 DNA follows: TGCGCCAGCAGCCAAGATATCCCCGGTGGCGGCTACACCTTC.

V is TRBV28 and J is TRBJ1-2, with TRBD1 matching 9 bases. V lost 6 bases, J lost 6 bases, and 8 bases stayed unmatched. The CDR3 runs 14 residues. Germline-derived CDR1 and CDR2 are MDHEN and SYDVKM. This CDR3 reads CASSYIDRGNGYTF. Written as DNA, the CDR3 is TGTGCCAGCAGCTATATTGACAGGGGGAATGGCTACACCTTC.

A few counts support this clone. The gene calls are TRBV3-1 (or the pseudogene TRBV3-2) and TRBJ1-6; D might be TRBD1 (5 bases). Germline V gene data show CDR1 as LGHDT and CDR2 as YNNKEL (reference sequence). This CDR3 spans 14 amino acids. V was cut by 0 bases and J by 10 bases, with 10 bases left in between. Here the CDR3 reads CASSQDSRGSPLHF. CDR3 bases: TGTGCCAGCAGCCAAGATTCTAGGGGATCACCCCTCCACTTT.

This clone was counted a single time. V is TRBV3-1 (or the pseudogene TRBV3-2) and J is TRBJ2-3; D is unresolved. Germline lookup yields CDR1 LGHDT and CDR2 YNNKEL (reference sequence). The CDR3 totals 15 residues. Trimming removed 1 base from V and 7 bases from J, with 15 bases in between. In DNA form, the CDR3 reads TGTGCCAGCAGCCAAGGGCGGATTTTTACGCATACGCAGTATTTT. This gives the protein CASSQGRIFTHTQYF.

The chain has TRBV10-1 and TRBJ1-2; D is unresolved. This CDR3 has 15 residues. The V end lost 2 bases, the J end lost 4 bases, and 14 bases lay between the germline ends. Germline assignment: CDR1 WNHNN and CDR2 SYGVQD (reference sequence). The CDR3 here is CASSESRAWGYGYTF. CDR3 DNA sequence: TGCGCCAGCAGTGAGAGCCGGGCTTGGGGCTATGGCTACACCTTC.

The chain uses TRBV6-2 or TRBV6-3 and TRBJ1-5, with TRBD1 identical over 9 bases. The CDR3 has 14 amino acids. Per germline, CDR1 MNHEY and CDR2 SVGEGT. V shed 2 bases, J shed 6 bases, and the junction held 2 bases outside the gene matches. CDR3 DNA sequence: TGTGCCAGCAGTTACGGGACAGGGTCTCAGCCCCAGCATTTT. Translated, it gives CASSYGTGSQPQHF.

In its sample, this clone was seen once. This chain connects TRBV6-5 to TRBJ2-7; 7 bases line up with TRBD1. The CDR3 is 15 amino acids. With 0 bases clipped from V and 3 bases from J, the junction kept 5 bases outside the gene matches. Germline-derived CDR1 and CDR2 are MNHEY and SVGAGI. DNA of the CDR3: TGTGCCAGCAGTTACTCGGCAGGGGGTATCTACGAGCAGTACTTC. Residues: CASSYSAGGIYEQYF.

The chain joins TRBV5-4 to TRBJ2-7, with D tentatively TRBD1 or TRBD2 (5 bases each). V was shortened by 4 bases and J by 6 bases, with 11 bases between the two germline ends. Germline V gives CDR1 SGHNT, CDR2 YYREEE (reference sequence). This CDR3 spans 12 amino acids. CDR3 DNA: TGTGCCAGCAGCCCTGGGGGTTTCGAGCAGTACTTC. Translated, it gives CASSPGGFEQYF. Supplemented by reference TRBV5-4 and TRBJ2-7, the full variable domain reads ETGVTQSPTHLIKTRGQQVTLRCSSQSGHNTVSWYQQALGQGPQFIFQYYREEENGRGNFPPRFSGLQFPNYSSELNVNALELDDSALYLCASSPGGFEQYFGPGTRLTVT.

The chain has TRBV5-5 and TRBJ1-2; 11 nucleotides agree with TRBD1. This CDR3 comprises 15 residues. The V gene end was trimmed by 4 bases and the J gene end by 4 bases; junction bases not matched to a gene: 6. Germline values: CDR1 SGHKS, CDR2 YYEKEE (reference sequence). The DNA for the CDR3 is TGTGCCAGCAGCCAACCGGGACAGGGGGGCTATGGCTACACCTTC. This codes for CASSQPGQGGYGYTF.

This clone appeared once. The V and J genes are TRBV29-1 and TRBJ1-1, with unresolved D. CDR1 and CDR2 (germline): SQVTM, ANQGSEA. The V and J ends lost 6 bases and 0 bases respectively, with 2 bases between them. The CDR3 consists of 10 residues. The CDR3 DNA follows: TGCAGCGTAATGAACACTGAAGCTTTCTTT. Encoded protein: CSVMNTEAFF.

The chain carries TRBV7-2 and TRBJ1-2; no clear D. The CDR3 totals 14 residues. Germline V gene lookup returns CDR1 SGHTA and CDR2 FQGNSA. The V and J ends lost 5 bases and 6 bases respectively, with 16 bases between them. CDR3 sequence: CASSQIGFPDGYTF. In DNA, the CDR3 is TGTGCCAGCAGCCAAATCGGGTTCCCTGATGGCTACACCTTC. Combining the CDR3 with reference TRBV7-2 and TRBJ1-2 gives the whole variable domain GAGVSQSPSNKVTEKGKDVELRCDPISGHTALYWYRQSLGQGLEFLIYFQGNSAPDKSGLPSDRFSAERTGGSVSTLTIQRTQQEDSAVYLCASSQIGFPDGYTFGSGTRLTVV.

The chain links TRBV11-3 to TRBJ2-2; no definite D call. CDR1 is SGHNT, CDR2 YENEEA, per germline. The CDR3 sequence is 12 residues long. Trimming removed 6 bases at V and 3 bases at J, with 5 bases between. The CDR3 coding sequence is TGTGCCAGCAGTCCCGACACCGGGGAGCTGTTTTTT. Protein: CASSPDTGELFF.

This rearrangement joins TRBV4-2 to TRBJ1-3; possible D gene TRBD1, 5 bases. V lost 2 bases to trimming and J lost 4 bases, with 12 bases between them. The CDR3 runs to 15 residues. Germline V gene sequence: CDR1 LGHNA, CDR2 YNFKEQ. CDR3 amino acids: CASSQRQTLGNTIYF. CDR3 nucleotide sequence: TGTGCCAGCAGCCAAAGACAGACTCTAGGAAACACCATATATTTT.

This chain connects TRBV5-1 to TRBJ1-5, with 7 positions matching TRBD1. This CDR3 spans 15 amino acids. CDR1 is SGHRS, CDR2 YFSETQ, per germline. The ends lost 0 bases at V and 4 bases at J; junction bases unmatched: 4. CDR3 protein: CASSLGQGANQPQHF. The CDR3 DNA follows: TGCGCCAGCAGCTTGGGACAGGGTGCGAATCAGCCCCAGCATTTT.

The genes are TRBV18 and TRBJ1-4; 8 bases are shared with TRBD1. The V gene end was trimmed by 2 bases and the J gene end by 0 bases; junction bases not matched to a gene: 8. The CDR3 consists of 18 residues. Per the germline V gene, CDR1 is KGHSH and CDR2 is LQKENI. In DNA, the CDR3 is TGTGCCAGCTCACCAGCGGCAGGGGGCGGCTCAACTAATGAAAAACTGTTTTTT. Translating it yields CASSPAAGGGSTNEKLFF.

The rearrangement uses TRBV7-9 and TRBJ2-2; TRBD2 is a possible D gene (5 bases). V gave up 4 bases and J gave up 1 base, with 13 bases separating them. Germline V CDR1 and CDR2: SEHNR, FQNEAQ (reference sequence). The CDR3 is 16 residues long. CDR3 residues: CASSSYRGVNTGELFF. The DNA for the CDR3 is TGTGCCAGCAGCTCGTATCGGGGAGTGAACACCGGGGAGCTGTTTTTT.

This rearrangement joins TRBV19 to TRBJ2-1, with D perhaps being TRBD1 or TRBD2 (7 bases each). The CDR3 extends over 15 amino acids. Germline CDR1 is LNHDA and CDR2 is SQIVND (reference sequence). The V end was cut by 6 bases, the J end by 7 bases, with 19 bases between. The CDR3 DNA follows: TGTGCCAGTAGCCCCAGGGGGGGGCTGAAGAATGAGCAGTTCTTC. Translation: CASSPRGGLKNEQFF.

This clone has only one observation. V is TRBV27 and J is TRBJ2-1; D is ambiguous. V lost 8 bases and J lost 0, with 8 bases in between. The CDR3 runs to 13 residues. Germline-derived CDR1 and CDR2 are MNHEY and SMNVEV (reference sequence). As DNA, the CDR3 is TGTGCCAGCGGCGGAAGCTCCTACAATGAGCAGTTCTTC. Translating gives CASGGSSYNEQFF.